What follows describes a single T cell receptor beta chain. This sample was included in a study of blood T cell repertoires in COVID-19. The table came from immunoSEQ multiplex PCR; TCRdb's copy has only in-frame clones and leaves some out. The data contain around 65,000 clones, 65% to 90% of them singletons. V shed 5 bases and J 4 bases; nucleotides not matched to a gene: 11. CDR1 is MNHEY and CDR2 is SVGEGT in the germline V gene. The CDR3 length is 16 residues. V usage is TRBV6-2 or TRBV6-3 and J usage is TRBJ2-7; TRBD2 agrees at 10 bases. The sequence was collected from a man older than 75 with active COVID-19. The sequencing input was peripheral blood. For the CDR3, the DNA is TGTGCCAGCAGTGGAGTAGCGGGGGGAAACGTGTACGAGCAGTACTTC. Encoded protein: CASSGVAGGNVYEQYF.